This entry lists 31 T cell receptor beta chains sequenced from one sample in a study of blood T cell repertoires in COVID-19. This table comes from immunoSEQ multiplex PCR, and its TCRdb copy is limited to in-frame clones, with some not included. This sample has some 150,000 clones, with 84% found just once. The sample comprised peripheral blood. These receptors were obtained from a man aged 70 or older with acute or convalescent COVID-19.

The sample holds a few counts of this clone. The genes are TRBV6-6 and TRBJ2-5, with 10 bases that match TRBD2. CDR1 and CDR2 (germline): MNHNY, SVGAGI (reference sequence). The CDR3 runs to 16 residues. V lost 3 bases and J lost 2; bases outside the gene matches: 6. CDR3 residues: CASSYRLAGVQETQYF. CDR3 nucleotide sequence: TGTGCCAGCAGTTATCGCCTAGCGGGGGTGCAAGAGACCCAGTACTTC.

The rearrangement uses TRBV7-2 and TRBJ1-3; D gene unclear. The CDR3 contains 15 residues. CDR1 and CDR2 (germline): SGHTA, FQGNSA. Trimming removed 3 bases at V and 0 bases at J, with 9 bases between. The CDR3 nucleotides read TGTGCCAGCAGCTTGCCGGGAGACTCTGGAAACACCATATATTTT. Translation: CASSLPGDSGNTIYF. Looking up the rest from reference TRBV7-2 and TRBJ1-3 gives the full variable domain: GAGVSQSPSNKVTEKGKDVELRCDPISGHTALYWYRQSLGQGLEFLIYFQGNSAPDKSGLPSDRFSAERTGGSVSTLTIQRTQQEDSAVYLCASSLPGDSGNTIYFGEGSWLTVV.

This chain joins TRBV3-1 (or the pseudogene TRBV3-2) and TRBJ1-2, with 8 bases fitting TRBD1. Germline lookup yields CDR1 LGHDT and CDR2 YNNKEL (reference sequence). V gave up 1 base and J gave up 10 bases; unmatched junction bases: 11. CDR3 length: 15 amino acids. Written as DNA, the CDR3 is TGTGCCAGCAGCCAAGGGACAGGGTTGCTTATTGCCTACACCTTC. Amino acid sequence: CASSQGTGLLIAYTF.

CDR3 bases: TGTGCCAGCAACACAGGGAGCATTGACGAGCAGTACTTC. This gives the protein CASNTGSIDEQYF. The chain is built from TRBV6-6 and TRBJ2-7; TRBD1 is a possible D gene (6 bases). There are 13 residues in the CDR3. Germline V gene sequence: CDR1 MNHNY, CDR2 SVGAGI (reference sequence). V was trimmed by 7 bases and J by 5 bases, leaving 15 bases between them.

Comment on this clone: Compared with germline, one end of the junction differs, possibly owing to a read error. V is TRBV7-7 and J is TRBJ2-7, with 12 bases that match TRBD2. Germline lookup yields CDR1 SSHAT and CDR2 FNYEAQ (reference sequence). The CDR3 has 16 amino acids. CDR3: CASSPGTSGLTYEQYF. CDR3 nucleotides: TGTGCTAGCAGCCCAGGGACTAGCGGGCTGACCTACGAGCAGTACTTC.

The chain employs TRBV5-4 and TRBJ2-7; TRBD1 matches 9 bases. Germline CDR1 is SGHNT and CDR2 is YYREEE (reference sequence). This CDR3 is 15 amino acids long. The junction had 10 bases not matched to a gene; V was cut back by 4 bases and J by 5 bases. As DNA, the CDR3 is TGTGCCAGCAGCCCAGGGACAGGGCTTGAAAACGAGCAGTACTTC. Residues: CASSPGTGLENEQYF.

This chain links TRBV5-1 with TRBJ1-1, with a weak D call TRBD1 (5 bases). V lost 7 bases, J lost 3 bases, and 13 bases lay in between. The CDR3 totals 13 residues. CDR1 SGHRS and CDR2 YFSETQ come from the germline V gene. The CDR3 spells CASSWGADTEAFF. CDR3 DNA sequence: TGCGCCAGCTCCTGGGGCGCGGACACTGAAGCTTTCTTT.

This rearrangement joins TRBV6-5 to TRBJ1-5; TRBD1 matches 9 bases. Trimming at V came to 4 bases and at J to 5 bases, leaving 9 bases not matched to a gene. The germline CDR1 and CDR2 sequences are MNHEY and SVGAGI. This CDR3 has 16 residues. The CDR3, as DNA: TGTGCCAGCAGTTTTCGCCGGGACAGGGCGGATCAGCCCCAGCATTTT. As protein: CASSFRRDRADQPQHF.

Details on this clone: Other DNA sequences from this sample encode an identical CDR3 as well. The rearrangement links TRBV11-3 to TRBJ2-3; 7 bases match TRBD1. CDR3 length equals 15 residues. The V and J ends lost 5 bases and 3 bases, in that order; junction bases with no gene match: 8. Germline CDR1 and CDR2: SGHNT and YENEEA. The CDR3 DNA is TGTGCCAGCAGCAAAACAGGGGACGGGACAGATACGCAGTATTTT. Translated, it gives CASSKTGDGTDTQYF.

The chain is built from TRBV9 and TRBJ1-1; 8 bases match TRBD1. V shed 3 bases and J 0 bases; nucleotides not matched to a gene: 4. Germline V lookup: CDR1 SGDLS, CDR2 YYNGEE. The CDR3 loop spans 15 amino acids. CDR3 amino acids: CASSGRTGLNTEAFF. The CDR3 DNA follows: TGTGCCAGCAGCGGAAGGACAGGGTTGAACACTGAAGCTTTCTTT.

The table lists this clone with a count of one. The rearrangement uses TRBV9 and TRBJ1-6, with 12 nucleotides matching TRBD1. The V and J ends lost 3 bases and 6 bases, in that order; junction bases with no gene match: 7. From germline, CDR1 is SGDLS and CDR2 YYNGEE. This CDR3 has 17 residues. Here the CDR3 DNA reads TGTGCCAGCAGCGCGGGACCGGGACAGGGGGCTAATTCACCCCTCCACTTT. Protein: CASSAGPGQGANSPLHF.

Here the CDR3 reads CATSDPGTSGSREAQYF. The CDR3 nucleotides read TGTGCCACCAGTGACCCCGGGACTAGCGGGAGTCGCGAGGCCCAGTACTTC. The genes are TRBV24-1 and TRBJ2-5; TRBD2 matches 14 bases. V lost 4 bases to trimming and J lost 9 bases; unmatched junction nucleotides: 12. There are 17 residues in the CDR3. In germline, CDR1 is KGHDR, CDR2 SFDVKD.

The chain links TRBV27 to TRBJ1-5; tentative D call: TRBD1 (5 bases). This CDR3 has 15 residues. CDR1 and CDR2 (germline): MNHEY, SMNVEV (reference sequence). V lost 6 bases to trimming and J lost 4 bases, with 16 bases between them. CDR3 amino acids: CASSSQGGVNQPQHF. For the CDR3, the DNA is TGTGCCAGCAGCTCCCAGGGCGGGGTTAATCAGCCCCAGCATTTT.

Concerning this clone: The sample contains more than one DNA sequence encoding this CDR3. The rearrangement links TRBV6-5 to TRBJ2-6; D call uncertain. The length of the CDR3 is 14 residues. The V and J ends lost 5 bases and 0 bases respectively, with 5 bases between them. Germline CDR1 reads MNHEY; CDR2 reads SVGAGI. The CDR3 loop is CASSPSSGANVLTF. The DNA of the CDR3 is TGTGCCAGCAGTCCGAGCTCTGGGGCCAACGTCCTGACTTTC.

The chain employs TRBV7-6 and TRBJ2-7; 11 positions match TRBD1. V shed 5 bases and J 1 base; nucleotides not matched to a gene: 7. CDR3 length: 16 residues. The V gene's germline CDR1 is SGHVS and CDR2 FNYEAQ. In DNA, the CDR3 is TGTGCCAGCAGCCAACAGGGACAGGGGGGTTCCTACGAGCAGTACTTC. Translating it yields CASSQQGQGGSYEQYF.

For this clone: At the DNA level, this CDR3 is encoded by other sequences in the same sample as well. The rearrangement uses TRBV10-1 and TRBJ1-1; D is possibly TRBD1 (5 bases). V lost 0 bases to trimming and J lost 5 bases, with 13 bases between them. This CDR3 region has 15 residues. Germline-derived CDR1 and CDR2 are WNHNN and SYGVQD (reference sequence). The CDR3 reads CASSESPGGGTEAFF. Written as DNA, the CDR3 is TGCGCCAGCAGTGAGTCGCCCGGGGGGGGGACTGAAGCTTTCTTT.

The DNA for the CDR3 is TGTGCCAGTAGTTTCGGACAGGGTAATTCACCCCTCCACTTT. Translating gives CASSFGQGNSPLHF. The chain links TRBV19 to TRBJ1-6, with TRBD1 matching 8 bases. This CDR3 contains 14 residues. The V segment lost 5 bases and the J segment 6 bases; nucleotides outside the gene matches: 3. CDR1 and CDR2 from the germline V gene are LNHDA and SQIVND (reference sequence).

This chain uses TRBV2 with TRBJ2-7; maybe TRBD1 (6 bases). The CDR3 has 15 residues. V lost 5 bases, J lost 3 bases, and 17 bases lay in between. Per the germline V gene, CDR1 is SNHLY and CDR2 is FYNNEI. The CDR3, as DNA: TGTGCCAGCAGTCCCTACATCGGGGACATCTACGAGCAGTACTTC. As protein: CASSPYIGDIYEQYF.

This chain links TRBV2 with TRBJ1-4, with D possibly TRBD1 on 5 matching bases. The CDR3 runs 14 residues. V lost 4 bases and J 3 bases, leaving 9 bases between the germline ends. Germline CDR1 and CDR2: SNHLY and FYNNEI. As DNA, the CDR3 is TGTGCCAGCAGTGGGGGAGGGGCTAATGAAAAACTGTTTTTT. This translates into CASSGGGANEKLFF.

The V call is TRBV24-1, the J call TRBJ2-2, with TRBD1 as a possible D gene (5 bases). Germline V gene data show CDR1 as KGHDR and CDR2 as SFDVKD. The ends were cut back, 7 bases at V and 2 bases at J, with 10 bases in the middle. The CDR3 sequence is 14 residues long. The CDR3 nucleotides read TGTGCCACCAGGGACACAGCAAACACCGGGGAGCTGTTTTTT. Translating it yields CATRDTANTGELFF.

This sequence joins TRBV11-2 and TRBJ2-5; 10 nucleotides line up with TRBD2. Germline CDR1 is SGHAT and CDR2 is FQNNGV. The trim removed 6 bases at V and 5 bases at J, leaving 15 bases unmatched. This CDR3 is built from 17 residues. The CDR3 loop is CASSLIAGGDHEETQYF. The DNA for the CDR3 is TGTGCCAGCAGTTTGATAGCGGGAGGAGATCATGAGGAGACCCAGTACTTC.

V gene TRBV7-9 combines with J gene TRBJ1-1, with TRBD1 identical over 7 bases. With 5 bases clipped from V and 5 bases from J, the junction kept 14 bases outside the gene matches. Germline-derived CDR1 and CDR2 are SEHNR and FQNEAQ (reference sequence). The CDR3 spans 16 residues. CDR3 residues: CASSRETGLAGTEAFF. CDR3 nucleotides: TGTGCCAGCAGCAGGGAGACAGGGCTGGCAGGAACTGAAGCTTTCTTT.

This CDR3 is CASSLVGGGAFNEQFF. CDR3 bases: TGTGCCAGCAGCTTAGTTGGCGGGGGGGCCTTCAATGAGCAGTTCTTC. The rearrangement links TRBV7-2 to TRBJ2-1; TRBD2 agrees at 9 bases. This CDR3 comprises 16 residues. Germline trimming cut 1 base from V and 6 bases from J; bases unmatched to any gene: 7. Germline CDR1 SGHTA, CDR2 FQGNSA. The full variable domain, completed using reference TRBV7-2 and TRBJ2-1, is GAGVSQSPSNKVTEKGKDVELRCDPISGHTALYWYRQSLGQGLEFLIYFQGNSAPDKSGLPSDRFSAERTGGSVSTLTIQRTQQEDSAVYLCASSLVGGGAFNEQFFGPGTRLTVL.

J is TRBJ1-3 and V is TRBV7-6, with D unresolved. The V and J ends lost 1 base and 2 bases respectively, with 18 bases between them. The CDR3 loop spans 18 amino acids. Germline V CDR1 and CDR2: SGHVS, FNYEAQ. DNA for the CDR3: TGTGCCAGCAGCTTAGAAATCCTATCCTGGACTCCTGGAAACACCATATATTTT. This encodes CASSLEILSWTPGNTIYF.

This clone turned up a few times. This chain uses TRBV5-6 with TRBJ2-1; 10 bases line up with TRBD2. Germline lookup yields CDR1 SGHDT and CDR2 YYEEEE. This CDR3 contains 18 residues. The J segment lost 4 bases and the V segment lost 1 base, leaving 11 bases of the junction unmatched. The CDR3 protein is CASSLRKKRGGRYNEQFF. The CDR3, as DNA: TGTGCCAGCAGCTTGCGAAAGAAGCGGGGGGGCCGGTACAATGAGCAGTTCTTC.

This chain uses TRBV18 with TRBJ1-4, with unresolved D. The germline V and J ends were trimmed by 6 bases and 3 bases, with 14 bases remaining between them. Germline-derived CDR1 and CDR2 are KGHSH and LQKENI. The CDR3 runs 15 residues. CDR3 nucleotide sequence: TGTGCCAGCTCCACGGCTACAGAATCTAATGAAAAACTGTTTTTT. The encoded protein is CASSTATESNEKLFF. Based on the CDR3 plus reference TRBV18 and TRBJ1-4, the full variable domain is NAGVMQNPRHLVRRRGQEARLRCSPMKGHSHVYWYRQLPEEGLKFMVYLQKENIIDESGMPKERFSAEFPKEGPSILRIQQVVRGDSAAYFCASSTATESNEKLFFGSGTQLSVL.

The CDR3 loop is CASSLEGQGSDTQYF. The CDR3 DNA reads as TGTGCCAGCAGCCTCGAGGGACAGGGTTCAGATACGCAGTATTTT. This chain uses TRBV11-3 with TRBJ2-3, with 9 bases aligning to TRBD1. Germline V gene sequence: CDR1 SGHNT, CDR2 YENEEA. The CDR3 covers 15 residues. V lost 5 bases, J lost 4 bases, and 7 bases stayed unmatched.

In its sample, this clone was seen a few times. The chain combines TRBV19 with TRBJ2-5; 7 nucleotides agree with TRBD2. The germline V gene has CDR1 LNHDA and CDR2 SQIVND (reference sequence). The V gene end was trimmed by 1 base and the J gene end by 5 bases; junction bases not matched to a gene: 7. The CDR3 runs to 15 residues. The CDR3 loop reads CASSIGFGRRETQYF. In DNA form, the CDR3 reads TGTGCCAGTAGTATAGGGTTCGGGAGGAGGGAGACCCAGTACTTC. The full variable domain, its missing parts supplied by reference TRBV19 and TRBJ2-5, is DGGITQSPKYLFRKEGQNVTLSCEQNLNHDAMYWYRQDPGQGLRLIYYSQIVNDFQKGDIAEGYSVSREKKESFPLTVTSAQKNPTAFYLCASSIGFGRRETQYFGPGTRLLVL.

The chain joins TRBV6-2 or TRBV6-3 to TRBJ2-7; 10 bases are a match to TRBD2. Unmatched junction bases numbered 26, after V lost 6 bases and J lost 12 bases. CDR1 and CDR2 from the germline V gene are MNHEY and SVGEGT. The CDR3 is made up of 18 amino acids. The CDR3 reads CASSARPDLGLAAPPGYF. CDR3 nucleotide sequence: TGTGCCAGCAGCGCAAGGCCCGACTTAGGACTAGCGGCCCCCCCGGGGTACTTC.

V usage is TRBV5-4 and J usage is TRBJ2-5, with D perhaps matching TRBD2 (6 bases). The CDR3 contains 14 residues. Germline-derived CDR1 and CDR2 are SGHNT and YYREEE (reference sequence). The V end was cut by 0 bases, the J end by 5 bases, with 11 bases between. CDR3 sequence reads: CASSLAGTRETQYF. The CDR3 DNA reads as TGTGCCAGCAGCTTGGCCGGGACTCGGGAGACCCAGTACTTC.

V gene TRBV12-3 or TRBV12-4 combines with J gene TRBJ2-7; D is uncertain. The V end was cut by 3 bases, the J end by 3 bases, with 6 bases between. The CDR3 is made up of 12 amino acids. CDR3 region: CASSLANYEQYF. CDR3 DNA sequence: TGTGCCAGCAGTTTGGCCAACTACGAGCAGTACTTC.